This T cell receptor beta chain derives from a study of blood T cell repertoires in COVID-19 (dated by TCRdb to the early 2020s). With regard to the full study: Samples covering the acute and convalescent phases of COVID-19 were provided by collaborators in the United States, Italy and Spain. The samples were drawn from two sources: the first 160 participants of the ongoing ImmuneRACE study, and 1,254 subjects contributed by 6 global collaborators. The sample metadata nearly always contained a de-identified subject ID, COVID-19 status, age in years and sex. A freely available public database, intended as a resource for researchers studying the immune response to SARS-CoV-2, is where the repertoires were released. The material from the prospective study consisted of cDNA or gDNA derived from T cells, B-cell-depleted T cells, or PBMCs. Where available, HLA class I and class II types were taken from metadata supplied by the sample provider and were not determined by assay-based typing. Deeply sampled blood TCRbeta repertoires from subjects exposed to, actively infected with, or recovered from COVID-19 were included in the dataset. What the research found in general, with its limitations: The amount of clinical and demographic metadata varied by source and participant and was provided uncurated.

Points on this clone: Its antigen specificity is not known. The record has no base qualities; no much larger clone is one base away.

The CDR3 numbers 14 residues from cysteine through phenylalanine. Here the CDR3 DNA is all that survives: 42 bases in frame from base 1. CDR1 is given as MNHEY and CDR2 as SVGAGI, both from the germline V gene. At the junction V is shortened by 6 bases and J by 5 bases, with 14 bases in between. The collaborating institutions used their own protocols to collect whole blood in K2EDTA tubes. Collaborator samples were shipped for TCRbeta analysis as frozen whole blood, isolated PBMCs, or DNA extracted from either sample type. TCRbeta CDR3 regions were amplified from genomic DNA by means of the immunoSEQ Assay, a bias-controlled multiplex PCR. On the study's bioinformatics: The number of nucleated cells in each sample was estimated from the amplification of reference gene primers within the assay. To quantify the absolute abundance of each unique TCRbeta CDR3 rearrangement, sequence reads were collapsed and filtered. For each sample, productive Simpson clonality was calculated as the square root of Simpson's diversity index over productive rearrangements. Drawn from immuneACCESS, this table holds only the in-frame rearrangements with V and J called that TCRdb kept. Clones are partly lost; checked studies trace under half to an unresolved V gene and leave the rest unexplained. The V and J calls and the clone size are those of that table, but D and trimming were determined from the DNA. In this sample the table shows about 370,000 clones, around 90% of which occur a single time. About 6.8% of the sample comes from the top ten.

The chain links TRBV6-5 with TRBJ2-1, with no confident D gene call. The receptor was isolated from a man between 18 and 35 years old with active or convalescent COVID-19. What was sequenced was peripheral blood. The nucleotide sequence reads as follows: TGTGCCAGCAGACGAACGCTAGTTAACAATGAGCAGTTCTTC. This sequence encodes CASRRTLVNNEQFF.